These 4 T cell receptor beta chains originate from one sample sequenced in a study of shared clonotypes between healthy human individuals. TCRdb keeps only in-frame clones here, not all; method: immunoSEQ multiplex PCR. Of about 1 million clones in the sample, 65% to 75% are singletons; the top ten hold about 1.5%. The sample was memory CD4+ T cells sorted from blood. Subset meaning: CD45RA-negative fraction. These receptor sequences come from a man between 18 and 35 years old in good health.

The chain is built from TRBV5-1 and TRBJ2-3; 7 nucleotides line up with TRBD1. Per germline, CDR1 SGHRS and CDR2 YFSETQ. The CDR3 extends over 14 amino acids. V trimming: 6 bases; J trimming: 6 bases; junction bases outside the gene matches: 10. The chain's CDR3 is CASKERQGRDTQYF. CDR3 in DNA: TGCGCCAGCAAGGAAAGACAGGGTAGGGATACGCAGTATTTT.

The chain links TRBV5-1 to TRBJ1-2; D uncertain. V was shortened by 0 bases and J by 6 bases, with 15 bases between the two germline ends. This CDR3 contains 15 residues. Germline V gives CDR1 SGHRS, CDR2 YFSETQ. CDR3 sequence: CASSLDMGDGNGYTF. For the CDR3, the DNA is TGCGCCAGCAGCTTGGATATGGGAGACGGGAATGGCTACACCTTC. The complete variable domain, with remaining parts taken from reference TRBV5-1 and TRBJ1-2, reads KAGVTQTPRYLIKTRGQQVTLSCSPISGHRSVSWYQQTPGQGLQFLFEYFSETQRNKGNFPGRFSGRQFSNSRSEMNVSTLELGDSALYLCASSLDMGDGNGYTFGSGTRLTVV.

The J gene is TRBJ2-7, the V gene TRBV6-5, with 11 bases that match TRBD1. Trimming took 2 bases from V and 6 from J; bases not matched to a gene: 3. The germline V gene encodes CDR1 MNHEY and CDR2 SVGAGI. The CDR3 length is 14 residues. The CDR3 loop reads CASSYPGTGGEQYF. The CDR3 nucleotides are TGTGCCAGCAGTTACCCCGGGACAGGGGGCGAGCAGTACTTC.

The genes are TRBV11-2 and TRBJ2-4, with D perhaps matching TRBD1 (6 bases). Germline loops: CDR1 SGHAT, CDR2 FQNNGV. The CDR3 is made up of 14 amino acids. V was clipped by 5 bases and J by 8 bases, with 16 bases between them. The CDR3 DNA reads TGTGCCAGCAGCCGAAGGCGGACAGTCGACATTCAGTACTTC. Protein: CASSRRRTVDIQYF.